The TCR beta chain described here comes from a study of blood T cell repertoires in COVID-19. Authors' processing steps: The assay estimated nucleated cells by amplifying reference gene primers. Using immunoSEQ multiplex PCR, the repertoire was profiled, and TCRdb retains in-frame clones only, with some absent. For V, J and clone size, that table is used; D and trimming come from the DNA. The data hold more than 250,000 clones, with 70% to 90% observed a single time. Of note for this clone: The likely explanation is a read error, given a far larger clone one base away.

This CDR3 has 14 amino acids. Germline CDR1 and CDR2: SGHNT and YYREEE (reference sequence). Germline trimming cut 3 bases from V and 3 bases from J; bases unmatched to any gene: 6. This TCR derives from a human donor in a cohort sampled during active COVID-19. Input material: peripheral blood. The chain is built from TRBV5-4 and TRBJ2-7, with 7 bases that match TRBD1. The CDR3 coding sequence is TGTGCCAGCAGCTCCCGGGACAGTCACTACGAGCAGTACTTC. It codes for CASSSRDSHYEQYF.